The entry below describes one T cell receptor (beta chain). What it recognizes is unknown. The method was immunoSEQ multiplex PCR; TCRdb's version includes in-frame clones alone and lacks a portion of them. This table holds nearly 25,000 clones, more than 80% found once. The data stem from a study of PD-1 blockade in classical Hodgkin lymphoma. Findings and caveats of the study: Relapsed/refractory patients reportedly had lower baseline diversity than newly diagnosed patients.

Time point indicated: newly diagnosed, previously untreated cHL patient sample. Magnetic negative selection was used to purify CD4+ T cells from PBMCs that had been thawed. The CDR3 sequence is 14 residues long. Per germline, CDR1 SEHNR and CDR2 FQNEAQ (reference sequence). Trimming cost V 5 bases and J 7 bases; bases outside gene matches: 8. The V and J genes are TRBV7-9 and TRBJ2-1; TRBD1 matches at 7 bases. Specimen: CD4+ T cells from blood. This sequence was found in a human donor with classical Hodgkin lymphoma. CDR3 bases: TGTGCCAGCAGCCTTGACAGGGAAAGGAATGAGCAGTTCTTC. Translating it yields CASSLDRERNEQFF.